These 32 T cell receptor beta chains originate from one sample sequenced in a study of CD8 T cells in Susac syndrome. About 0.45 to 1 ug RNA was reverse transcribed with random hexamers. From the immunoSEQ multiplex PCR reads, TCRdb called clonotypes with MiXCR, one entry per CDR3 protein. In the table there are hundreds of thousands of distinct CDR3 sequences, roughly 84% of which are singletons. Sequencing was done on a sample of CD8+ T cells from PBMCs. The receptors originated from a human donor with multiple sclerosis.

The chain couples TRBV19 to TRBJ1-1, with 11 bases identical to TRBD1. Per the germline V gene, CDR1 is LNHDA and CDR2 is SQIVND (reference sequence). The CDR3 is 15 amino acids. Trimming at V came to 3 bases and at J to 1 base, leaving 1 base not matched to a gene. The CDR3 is CASSMDRGPNTEAFF. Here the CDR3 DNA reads TGTGCCAGTAGTATGGACAGGGGGCCGAACACTGAAGCTTTCTTT. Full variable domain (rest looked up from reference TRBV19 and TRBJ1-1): DGGITQSPKYLFRKEGQNVTLSCEQNLNHDAMYWYRQDPGQGLRLIYYSQIVNDFQKGDIAEGYSVSREKKESFPLTVTSAQKNPTAFYLCASSMDRGPNTEAFFGQGTRLTVV.

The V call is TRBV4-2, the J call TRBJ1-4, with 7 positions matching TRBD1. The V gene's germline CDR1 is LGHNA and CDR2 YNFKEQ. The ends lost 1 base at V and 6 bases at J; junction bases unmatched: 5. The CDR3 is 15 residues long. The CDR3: CASSQAGDRDEKLFF. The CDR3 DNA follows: TGTGCCAGCAGCCAAGCCGGCGACAGGGATGAAAAACTGTTTTTT.

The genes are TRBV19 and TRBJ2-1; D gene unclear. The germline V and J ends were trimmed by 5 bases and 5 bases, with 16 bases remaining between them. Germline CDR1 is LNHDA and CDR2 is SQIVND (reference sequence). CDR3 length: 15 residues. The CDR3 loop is CASSLGWNSHNEQFF. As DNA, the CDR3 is TGTGCCAGTAGTTTGGGGTGGAACAGTCACAATGAGCAGTTCTTC.

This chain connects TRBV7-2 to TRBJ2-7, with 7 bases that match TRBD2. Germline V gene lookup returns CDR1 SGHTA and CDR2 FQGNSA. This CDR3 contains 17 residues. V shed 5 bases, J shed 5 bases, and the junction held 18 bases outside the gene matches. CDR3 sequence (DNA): TGTGCCAGCAGCGCCAACCCATCGAGGGAGGGCCCAAACGAGCAGTACTTC. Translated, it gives CASSANPSREGPNEQYF.

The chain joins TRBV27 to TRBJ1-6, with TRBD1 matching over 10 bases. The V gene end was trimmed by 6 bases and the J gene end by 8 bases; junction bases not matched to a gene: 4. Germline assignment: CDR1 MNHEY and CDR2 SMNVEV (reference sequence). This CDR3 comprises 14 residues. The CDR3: CASRKDRGYSPLHF. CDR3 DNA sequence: TGTGCCAGCAGAAAGGACAGGGGGTATTCACCCCTCCACTTT.

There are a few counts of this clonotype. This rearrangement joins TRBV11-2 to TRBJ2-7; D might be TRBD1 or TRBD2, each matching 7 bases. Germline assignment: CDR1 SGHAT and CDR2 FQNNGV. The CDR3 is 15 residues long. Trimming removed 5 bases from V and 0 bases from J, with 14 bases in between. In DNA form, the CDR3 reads TGTGCCAGCAGCCGGTCAGGGGGGGACTCCTACGAGCAGTACTTC. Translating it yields CASSRSGGDSYEQYF.

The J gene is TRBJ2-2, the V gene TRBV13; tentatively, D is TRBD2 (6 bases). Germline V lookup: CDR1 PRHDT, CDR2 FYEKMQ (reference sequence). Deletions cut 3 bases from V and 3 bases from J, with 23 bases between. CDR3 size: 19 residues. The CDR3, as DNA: TGTGCCAGCAGCTTTTTCGGCATTATTCCGGGACTGTACACCGGGGAGCTGTTTTTT. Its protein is CASSFFGIIPGLYTGELFF.

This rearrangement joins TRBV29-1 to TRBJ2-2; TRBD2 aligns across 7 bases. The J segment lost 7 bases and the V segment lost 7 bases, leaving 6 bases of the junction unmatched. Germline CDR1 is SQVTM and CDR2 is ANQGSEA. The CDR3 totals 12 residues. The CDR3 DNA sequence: TGCAGCGGGGCGGGGGATGGCGGGGAGCTGTTTTTT. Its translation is CSGAGDGGELFF.

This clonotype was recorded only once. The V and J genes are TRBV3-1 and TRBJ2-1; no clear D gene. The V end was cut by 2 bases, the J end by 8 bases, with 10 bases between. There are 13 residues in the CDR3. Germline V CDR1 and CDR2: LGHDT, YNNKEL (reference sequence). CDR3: CASSQTLEDEQFF. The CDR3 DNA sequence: TGTGCCAGCAGCCAAACCCTAGAGGATGAGCAGTTCTTC.

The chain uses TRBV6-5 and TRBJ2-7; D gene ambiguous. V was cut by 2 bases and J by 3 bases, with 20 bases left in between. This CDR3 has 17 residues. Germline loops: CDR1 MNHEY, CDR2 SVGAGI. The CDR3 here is CASSYLSRDDTDYEQYF. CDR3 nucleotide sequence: TGTGCCAGCAGTTACCTCAGTAGGGATGACACCGACTACGAGCAGTACTTC.

DNA of the CDR3: TGTGCCAGCGGTGGGAGGTCCACCTCCTCCTCTGGGGCCAACGTCCTGACTTTC. Its translation is CASGGRSTSSSGANVLTF. The rearrangement joins TRBV9 to TRBJ2-6, with a weak D call TRBD2 (6 bases). V was pared by 7 bases and J by 0 bases, with 20 bases between. Germline V gene sequence: CDR1 SGDLS, CDR2 YYNGEE. This CDR3 has 18 amino acids.

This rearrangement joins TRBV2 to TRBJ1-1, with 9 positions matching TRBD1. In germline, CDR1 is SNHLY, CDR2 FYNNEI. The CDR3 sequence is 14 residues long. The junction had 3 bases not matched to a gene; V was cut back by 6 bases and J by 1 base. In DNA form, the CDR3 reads TGTGCCAGCAGGGCGGACAGGGGGAACACTGAAGCTTTCTTT. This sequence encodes CASRADRGNTEAFF.

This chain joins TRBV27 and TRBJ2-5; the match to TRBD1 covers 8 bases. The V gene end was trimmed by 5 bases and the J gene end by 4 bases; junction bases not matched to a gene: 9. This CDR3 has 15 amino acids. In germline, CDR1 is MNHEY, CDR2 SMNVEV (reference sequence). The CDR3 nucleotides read TGTGCCAGCAGTCCAAGGACAGGGCGCGTAGAGACCCAGTACTTC. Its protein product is CASSPRTGRVETQYF.

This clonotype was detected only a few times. CDR3: CASTPRPTKGEQYF. CDR3 nucleotide sequence: TGTGCCAGCACCCCACGGCCAACGAAGGGGGAGCAGTACTTC. J is TRBJ2-7 and V is TRBV11-2, with TRBD1 as a possible D gene (5 bases). The V gene's germline CDR1 is SGHAT and CDR2 FQNNGV. V was pared by 7 bases and J by 7 bases, with 20 bases between. This CDR3 comprises 14 residues. The full variable domain, rest sourced from reference TRBV11-2 and TRBJ2-7, is EAGVAQSPRYKIIEKRQSVAFWCNPISGHATLYWYQQILGQGPKLLIQFQNNGVVDDSQLPKDRFSAERLKGVDSTLKIQPAKLEDSAVYLCASTPRPTKGEQYFGPGTRLTVT.

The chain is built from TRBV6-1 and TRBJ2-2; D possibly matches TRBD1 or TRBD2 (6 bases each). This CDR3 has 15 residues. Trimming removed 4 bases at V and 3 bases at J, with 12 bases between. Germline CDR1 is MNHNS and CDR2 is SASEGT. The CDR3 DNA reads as TGTGCCAGCAGTGCGGGGGCCAGCGACACCGGGGAGCTGTTTTTT. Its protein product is CASSAGASDTGELFF.

The chain's CDR3 is CAWSTGQGNYGYTF. The CDR3 DNA reads as TGTGCCTGGAGTACTGGACAGGGTAACTATGGCTACACCTTC. This rearrangement joins TRBV30 to TRBJ1-2; 8 bases fit TRBD1. Germline V gene sequence: CDR1 GTSNPN, CDR2 SVGIG (reference sequence). The CDR3 is made up of 14 amino acids. V was pared by 2 bases and J by 1 base, with 3 bases of the junction left unmatched.

The CDR3 loop reads CASSSRLAGEQQETQYF. The CDR3 DNA reads as TGTGCCAGCAGCTCCCGACTAGCGGGGGAACAACAAGAGACCCAGTACTTC. This rearrangement joins TRBV3-1 to TRBJ2-5, with 12 bases matching TRBD2. The length of the CDR3 is 17 residues. With 5 bases clipped from V and 2 bases from J, the junction kept 9 bases outside the gene matches. Germline V lookup: CDR1 LGHDT, CDR2 YNNKEL (reference sequence).

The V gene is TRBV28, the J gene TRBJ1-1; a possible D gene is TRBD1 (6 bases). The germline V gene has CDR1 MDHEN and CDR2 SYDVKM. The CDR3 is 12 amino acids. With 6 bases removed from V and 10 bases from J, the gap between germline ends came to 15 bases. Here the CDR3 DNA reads TGTGCCAGCAGCCAGGGTGAGGGGGGAGCTTTCTTT. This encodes CASSQGEGGAFF.

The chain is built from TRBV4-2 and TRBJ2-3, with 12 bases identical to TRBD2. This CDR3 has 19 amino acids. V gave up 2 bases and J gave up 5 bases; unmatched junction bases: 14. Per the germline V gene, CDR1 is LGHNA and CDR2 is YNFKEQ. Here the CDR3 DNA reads TGTGCCAGCAGCCAACTATCGTTGGGGGGGGGACTAGCGGGAGATACGCAGTATTTT. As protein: CASSQLSLGGGLAGDTQYF.

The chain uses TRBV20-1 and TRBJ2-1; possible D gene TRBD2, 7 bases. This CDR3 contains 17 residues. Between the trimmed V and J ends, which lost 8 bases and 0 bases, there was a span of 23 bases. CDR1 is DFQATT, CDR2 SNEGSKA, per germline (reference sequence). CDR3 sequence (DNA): TGCAGTCCAAGGGGGGGAGCGACCTATAGCTCCTACAATGAGCAGTTCTTC. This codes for CSPRGGATYSSYNEQFF.

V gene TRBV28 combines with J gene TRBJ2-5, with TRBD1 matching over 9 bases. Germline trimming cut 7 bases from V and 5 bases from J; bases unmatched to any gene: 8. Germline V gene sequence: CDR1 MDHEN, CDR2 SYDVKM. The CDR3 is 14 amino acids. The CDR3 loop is CASNLQGAGETQYF. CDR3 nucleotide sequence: TGTGCCAGCAACCTACAGGGGGCAGGGGAGACCCAGTACTTC.

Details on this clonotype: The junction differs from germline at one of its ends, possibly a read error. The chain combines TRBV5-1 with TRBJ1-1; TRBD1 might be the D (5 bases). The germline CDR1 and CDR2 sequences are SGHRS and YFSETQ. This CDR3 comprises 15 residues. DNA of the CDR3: TGCGTCAGCAGCTTGTCCGGGACGCTTAACACTGAAGCTTTCTTT. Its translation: CVSSLSGTLNTEAFF.

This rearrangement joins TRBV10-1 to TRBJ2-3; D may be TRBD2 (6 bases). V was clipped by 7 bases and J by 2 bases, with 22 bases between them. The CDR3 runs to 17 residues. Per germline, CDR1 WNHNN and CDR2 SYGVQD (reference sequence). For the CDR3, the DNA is TGCGCCAGCAACCAGACCCTTACCGGGACTTTCACAGATACGCAGTATTTT. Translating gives CASNQTLTGTFTDTQYF.

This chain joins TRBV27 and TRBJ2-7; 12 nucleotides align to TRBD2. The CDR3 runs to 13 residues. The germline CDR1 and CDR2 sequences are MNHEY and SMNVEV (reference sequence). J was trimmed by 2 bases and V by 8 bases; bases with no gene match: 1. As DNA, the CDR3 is TGTGCCAGCTGGACTAGCGGGACCTACGAGCAGTACTTC. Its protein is CASWTSGTYEQYF.

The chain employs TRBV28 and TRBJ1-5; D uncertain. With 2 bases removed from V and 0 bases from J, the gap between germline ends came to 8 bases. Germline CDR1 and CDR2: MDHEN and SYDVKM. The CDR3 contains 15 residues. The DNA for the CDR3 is TGTGCCAGCAGTTTACGACGGATTAGCAATCAGCCCCAGCATTTT. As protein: CASSLRRISNQPQHF. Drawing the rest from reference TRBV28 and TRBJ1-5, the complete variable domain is DVKVTQSSRYLVKRTGEKVFLECVQDMDHENMFWYRQDPGLGLRLIYFSYDVKMKEKGDIPEGYSVSREKKERFSLILESASTNQTSMYLCASSLRRISNQPQHFGDGTRLSIL.

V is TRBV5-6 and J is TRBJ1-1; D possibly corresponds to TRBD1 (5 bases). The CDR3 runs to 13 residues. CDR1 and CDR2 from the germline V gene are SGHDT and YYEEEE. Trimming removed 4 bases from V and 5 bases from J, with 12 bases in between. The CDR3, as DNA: TGTGCCAGCAGCGGCAGGGTAATTACTGAAGCTTTCTTT. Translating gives CASSGRVITEAFF.

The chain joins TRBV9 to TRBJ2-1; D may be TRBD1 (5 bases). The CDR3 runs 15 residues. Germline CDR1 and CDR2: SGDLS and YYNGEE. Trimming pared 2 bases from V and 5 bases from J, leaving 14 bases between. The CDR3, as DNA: TGTGCCAGCAGCGTCCCCCAGGGCGGCAACAATGAGCAGTTCTTC. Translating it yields CASSVPQGGNNEQFF.

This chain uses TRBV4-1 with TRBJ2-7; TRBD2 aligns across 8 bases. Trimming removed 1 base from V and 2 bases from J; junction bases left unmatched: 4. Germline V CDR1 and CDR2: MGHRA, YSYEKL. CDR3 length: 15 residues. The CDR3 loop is CASSQGTGGAYEQYF. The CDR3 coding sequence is TGCGCCAGCAGCCAAGGAACGGGAGGGGCCTACGAGCAGTACTTC.

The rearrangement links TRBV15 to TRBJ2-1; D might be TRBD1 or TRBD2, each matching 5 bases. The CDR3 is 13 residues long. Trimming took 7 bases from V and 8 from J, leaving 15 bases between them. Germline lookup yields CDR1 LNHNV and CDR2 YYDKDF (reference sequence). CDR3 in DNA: TGTGCCACCACCGAAGAGGGGAGCCATGAGCAGTTCTTC. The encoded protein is CATTEEGSHEQFF.

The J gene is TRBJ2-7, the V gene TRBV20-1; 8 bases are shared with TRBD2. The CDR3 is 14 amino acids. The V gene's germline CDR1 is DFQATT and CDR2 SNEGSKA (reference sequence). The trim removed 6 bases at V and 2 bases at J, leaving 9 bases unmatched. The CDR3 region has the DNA TGCAGTGCCGTAGACCGTAGCGGGACCTACGAGCAGTACTTC. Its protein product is CSAVDRSGTYEQYF.

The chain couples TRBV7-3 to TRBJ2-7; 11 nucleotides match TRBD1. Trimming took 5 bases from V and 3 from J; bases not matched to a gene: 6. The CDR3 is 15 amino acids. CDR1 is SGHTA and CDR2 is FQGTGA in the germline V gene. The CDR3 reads CASSQTGTGGYEQYF. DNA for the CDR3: TGTGCCAGCAGCCAAACCGGGACAGGGGGCTACGAGCAGTACTTC. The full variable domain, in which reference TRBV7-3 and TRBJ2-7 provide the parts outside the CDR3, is GAGVSQTPSNKVTEKGKYVELRCDPISGHTALYWYRQSLGQGPEFLIYFQGTGAADDSGLPNDRFFAVRPEGSVSTLKIQRTERGDSAVYLCASSQTGTGGYEQYFGPGTRLTVT.

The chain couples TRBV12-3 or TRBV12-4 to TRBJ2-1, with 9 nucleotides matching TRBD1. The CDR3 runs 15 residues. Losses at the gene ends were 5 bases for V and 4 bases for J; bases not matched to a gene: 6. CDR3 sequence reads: CASSPGQGIYNEQFF. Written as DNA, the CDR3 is TGTGCCAGCAGTCCCGGACAGGGGATTTACAATGAGCAGTTCTTC.